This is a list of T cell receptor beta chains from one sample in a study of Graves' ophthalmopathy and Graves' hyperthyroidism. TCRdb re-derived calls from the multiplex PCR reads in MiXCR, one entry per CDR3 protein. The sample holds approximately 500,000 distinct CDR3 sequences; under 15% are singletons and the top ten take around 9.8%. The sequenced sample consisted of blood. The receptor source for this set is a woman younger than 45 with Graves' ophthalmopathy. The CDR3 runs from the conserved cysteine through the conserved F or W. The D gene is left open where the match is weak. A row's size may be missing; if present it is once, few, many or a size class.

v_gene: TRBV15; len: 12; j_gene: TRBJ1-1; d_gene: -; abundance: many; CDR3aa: CATRQGWTEAFF; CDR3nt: TGTGCCACCAGGCAGGGTTGGACTGAAGCTTTCTTT
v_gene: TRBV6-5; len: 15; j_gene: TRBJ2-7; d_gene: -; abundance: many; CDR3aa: CASSRRGGVAYEQYF; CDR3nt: TGTGCCAGCAGTCGCCGGGGAGGAGTGGCCTACGAGCAGTACTTC
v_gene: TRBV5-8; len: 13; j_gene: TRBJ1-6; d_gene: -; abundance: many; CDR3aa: CASSGQYNSPLHF; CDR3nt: TGTGCCAGCAGCGGACAGTATAATTCACCCCTCCACTTT
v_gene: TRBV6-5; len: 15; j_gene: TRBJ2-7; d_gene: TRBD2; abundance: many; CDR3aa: CASSTPGGVSYEQYF; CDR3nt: TGTGCCAGCAGTACTCCGGGGGGAGTTAGTTACGAGCAGTACTTC
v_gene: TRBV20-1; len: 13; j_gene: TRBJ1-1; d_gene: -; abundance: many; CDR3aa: CSASRTANTEAFF; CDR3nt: TGCAGTGCTTCCCGGACAGCCAACACTGAAGCTTTCTTT
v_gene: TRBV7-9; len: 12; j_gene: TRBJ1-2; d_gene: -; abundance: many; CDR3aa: CASSFQGDGYTF; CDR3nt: TGTGCCAGCAGCTTCCAGGGCGATGGCTACACCTTC
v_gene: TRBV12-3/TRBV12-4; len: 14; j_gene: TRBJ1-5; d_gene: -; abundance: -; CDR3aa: CASRQSGSNQPQHF; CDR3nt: TGTGCCAGCAGACAAAGTGGTAGCAATCAGCCCCAGCATTTT
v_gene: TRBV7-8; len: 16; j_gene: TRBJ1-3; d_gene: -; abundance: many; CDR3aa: CASSSEPQGPGNTIYF; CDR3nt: TGTGCCAGCAGCTCCGAACCACAGGGTCCCGGAAACACCATATATTTT
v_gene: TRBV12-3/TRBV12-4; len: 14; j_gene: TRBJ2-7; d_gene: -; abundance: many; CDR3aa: CASSLRGGSSEQYF; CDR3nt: TGTGCCAGCAGTTTACGGGGTGGGAGTTCCGAGCAGTACTTC
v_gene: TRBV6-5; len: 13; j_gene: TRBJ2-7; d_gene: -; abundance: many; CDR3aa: CASSRTDGYEQYF; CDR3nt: TGTGCCAGCAGCCGGACGGATGGCTACGAGCAGTACTTC
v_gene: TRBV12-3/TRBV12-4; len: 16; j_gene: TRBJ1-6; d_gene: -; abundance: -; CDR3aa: CASSPDFFGGSSPLHF; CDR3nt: TGTGCCAGCAGCCCGGACTTTTTCGGCGGGAGTTCACCCCTCCACTTT
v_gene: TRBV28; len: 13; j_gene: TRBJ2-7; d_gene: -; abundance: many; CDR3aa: CASSLNWSYEQYF; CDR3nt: TGTGCCAGCAGTTTGAACTGGTCCTACGAGCAGTACTTC
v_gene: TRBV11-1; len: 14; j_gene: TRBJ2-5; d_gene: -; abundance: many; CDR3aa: CASSSRNSGETQYF; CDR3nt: TGTGCCAGCAGCAGCAGGAATTCGGGGGAGACCCAGTACTTC
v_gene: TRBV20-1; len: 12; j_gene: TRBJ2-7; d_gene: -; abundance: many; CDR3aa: CSEQGRFDEQYF; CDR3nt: TGCAGTGAGCAGGGACGTTTTGACGAGCAGTACTTC
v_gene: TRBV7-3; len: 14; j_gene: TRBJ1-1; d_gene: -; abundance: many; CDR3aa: CASSSDSGNTEAFF; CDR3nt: TGTGCCAGCAGCTCGGACAGTGGGAACACTGAAGCTTTCTTT
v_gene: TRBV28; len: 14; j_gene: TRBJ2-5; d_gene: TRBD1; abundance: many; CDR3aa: CASSRTTGTVMKYF; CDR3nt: TGTGCCAGCAGCCGAACAACCGGGACAGTTATGAAGTACTTC
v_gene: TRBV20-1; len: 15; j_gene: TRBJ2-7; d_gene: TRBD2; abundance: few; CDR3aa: CSARDPAGLSYEQYF; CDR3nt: TGCAGTGCTAGAGATCCAGCGGGACTCTCCTACGAGCAGTACTTC
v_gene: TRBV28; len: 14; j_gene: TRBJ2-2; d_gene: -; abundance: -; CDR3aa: CASSLTWNTGELFF; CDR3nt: TGTGCCAGCAGTTTGACGTGGAACACCGGGGAGCTGTTTTTT
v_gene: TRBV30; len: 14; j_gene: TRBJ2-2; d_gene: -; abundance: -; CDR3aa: CAWDLEVMNGELFF; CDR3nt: TGTGCCTGGGACTTGGAGGTTATGAACGGGGAGCTGTTTTTT
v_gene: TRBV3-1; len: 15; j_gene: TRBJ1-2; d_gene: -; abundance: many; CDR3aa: CASSLTALQGDGYTF; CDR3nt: TGTGCCAGCAGCCTAACCGCGCTACAGGGAGATGGCTACACCTTC
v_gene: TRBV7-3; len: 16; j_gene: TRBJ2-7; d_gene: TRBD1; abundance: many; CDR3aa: CASSLTPGQGVCEQYF; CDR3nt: TGTGCCAGCAGCTTAACGCCGGGACAGGGGGTCTGCGAGCAGTACTTC
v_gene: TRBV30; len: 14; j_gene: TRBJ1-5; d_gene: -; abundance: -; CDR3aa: CAWTPGPSNQPQHF; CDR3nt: TGTGCCTGGACCCCCGGCCCGAGCAATCAGCCCCAGCATTTT
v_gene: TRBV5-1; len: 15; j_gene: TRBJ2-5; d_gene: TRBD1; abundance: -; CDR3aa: CASSRGDRDGETQYF; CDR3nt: TGCGCCAGCTCCCGAGGGGACAGGGATGGAGAGACCCAGTACTTC
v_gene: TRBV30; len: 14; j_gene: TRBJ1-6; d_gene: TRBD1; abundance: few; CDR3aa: CAWSAWDRNSPLHF; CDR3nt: TGTGCCTGGAGTGCATGGGACAGGAATTCACCCCTCCACTTT